The T cell receptor beta chain described here comes from a study of CD8+CD57+ T cells in acquired aplastic anemia. Study details: Mean DNA quantity obtained from sorted CD4+ and CD8+ cells was about 3.5 ug. CD4+ reads averaged approximately 11 million in healthy donors. Study-wide results and limits: Comparison of patients with controls identified around 31 shared CD8+ CDR3 sequences. The CD8+ Simpson's diversity of patients and controls was not significantly different.

Genomic DNA, the template, was used for profiling of the TCR beta VDJ and CDR3. MiXCR, applied by TCRdb to the reads, yields one record per CDR3 protein. Here the sample spans 400,000 to 450,000 distinct CDR3 sequences, approximately 70% being singletons. Germline V gene sequence: CDR1 ENHRY, CDR2 SYGVKD. CDR3 length: 14 amino acids. The ends were cut back, 10 bases at V and 0 bases at J, with 16 bases in the middle. In regard to this clonotype: Its antigen remains unidentified.

J is TRBJ2-7 and V is TRBV10-3; possible D gene TRBD1, 6 bases. The sample comprised sorted CD4+, CD8+, or CD8+CD57+ T cells (not recorded which) from PBMCs. This clonotype originated in a human donor in good health, serving as a control. The DNA for the CDR3 is TGTGCCAACATCCGGGACACGCGCTCCTACGAGCAGTACTTC. It is translated as CANIRDTRSYEQYF.